The 16 T cell receptor beta chains given below trace back to one sample, sequenced in a study of CD8 T cells in Susac syndrome. RNA amounts of roughly 0.5 to 1 ug underwent reverse transcription with random hexamers. TCRdb independently ran MiXCR on the immunoSEQ multiplex PCR reads; one entry per CDR3 protein. The table has 150,000 to 200,000 distinct CDR3 sequences, approximately 93% seen once; the top ten hold 0.1%. Material for sequencing was CD4+ T cells from PBMCs. Every receptor here comes from a human donor in good health.

This clonotype was observed once. The chain is built from TRBV29-1 and TRBJ2-7, with D possibly called TRBD1 or TRBD2 (5 bases each). Germline V gives CDR1 SQVTM, CDR2 ANQGSEA. Trimming removed 6 bases at V and 8 bases at J, with 17 bases between. CDR3 length equals 12 residues. Here the CDR3 reads CSVGETERKQYF. Written as DNA, the CDR3 is TGCAGCGTGGGGGAAACAGAACGTAAGCAGTACTTC.

The chain joins TRBV12-3 or TRBV12-4 to TRBJ2-7, with TRBD1 matching over 7 bases. V was pared by 4 bases and J by 5 bases, with 8 bases of the junction left unmatched. This CDR3 contains 14 residues. DNA for the CDR3: TGTGCCAGCAGTTCCGACAGGGTACAGAACGAGCAGTACTTC. It codes for CASSSDRVQNEQYF.

In DNA form, the CDR3 reads TGCAGCGTTAAGCCCGGGACAGGGAGAACCGGGGAGCTGTTTTTT. It yields the protein CSVKPGTGRTGELFF. This rearrangement joins TRBV29-1 to TRBJ2-2; 9 nucleotides agree with TRBD1. This CDR3 is built from 15 residues. The J segment lost 5 bases and the V segment lost 5 bases, leaving 9 bases of the junction unmatched. CDR1 and CDR2 from the germline V gene are SQVTM and ANQGSEA.

V gene TRBV11-2 combines with J gene TRBJ2-3; weak D call: TRBD2 (7 bases). V dropped 4 bases and J dropped 5 bases, with 16 bases sitting between them. The CDR3 totals 15 residues. Germline values: CDR1 SGHAT, CDR2 FQNNGV. The CDR3, as DNA: TGTGCCAGCAGCTCTGGGGGGGGGCGTGTAGATACGCAGTATTTT. The encoded protein is CASSSGGGRVDTQYF.

This chain links TRBV19 with TRBJ1-1; D perhaps matches TRBD1 (5 bases). The ends were cut back, 6 bases at V and 3 bases at J, with 11 bases in the middle. CDR3 length equals 13 residues. Germline V CDR1 and CDR2: LNHDA, SQIVND (reference sequence). The CDR3 spells CASSGGRHTEAFF. The CDR3 coding sequence is TGTGCCAGTAGCGGGGGAAGACACACTGAAGCTTTCTTT.

The chain couples TRBV9 to TRBJ1-1; possibly TRBD1 for D (5 bases). The ends were cut back, 3 bases at V and 0 bases at J, with 18 bases in the middle. The CDR3 contains 17 residues. Germline CDR1 and CDR2: SGDLS and YYNGEE. This CDR3 reads CASSAGPSTVMNTEAFF. The CDR3 DNA reads as TGTGCCAGCAGCGCGGGACCCTCGACAGTAATGAACACTGAAGCTTTCTTT.

The J gene is TRBJ2-1, the V gene TRBV4-1, with D possibly being TRBD2 (6 bases). Deletions cut 1 base from V and 0 bases from J, with 13 bases between. The CDR3 extends over 17 amino acids. Germline V gene lookup returns CDR1 MGHRA and CDR2 YSYEKL. DNA of the CDR3: TGCGCCAGCAGCCAAGTGGCGGCCGGGGGCTCCTACAATGAGCAGTTCTTC. It encodes CASSQVAAGGSYNEQFF.

The chain employs TRBV19 and TRBJ2-2, with TRBD1 as a possible D gene (6 bases). This CDR3 has 13 residues. V was cut by 9 bases and J by 0 bases, with 8 bases left in between. The germline CDR1 and CDR2 sequences are LNHDA and SQIVND (reference sequence). The CDR3: CASRGSNTGELFF. The CDR3 DNA reads as TGTGCCAGCAGGGGATCGAACACCGGGGAGCTGTTTTTT.

The chain carries TRBV3-1 and TRBJ1-1; possibly TRBD1 for D (5 bases). Germline V gives CDR1 LGHDT, CDR2 YNNKEL (reference sequence). The CDR3 length is 13 residues. Trimming pared 2 bases from V and 4 bases from J, leaving 8 bases between. The DNA for the CDR3 is TGTGCCAGCAGCCAAACGGGACTCACTGAAGCTTTCTTT. Translating it yields CASSQTGLTEAFF.

V is TRBV12-3 or TRBV12-4 and J is TRBJ2-1, with a possible D match to TRBD2 (6 bases). This CDR3 region has 15 residues. V was pared by 1 base and J by 9 bases, with 16 bases between. This CDR3 is CASSLVAGYVSEQFF. CDR3 coding DNA: TGTGCCAGCAGTTTAGTTGCGGGGTATGTAAGTGAGCAGTTCTTC.

The V and J genes are TRBV28 and TRBJ2-6; 8 nucleotides match TRBD1. The trim removed 4 bases at V and 0 bases at J, leaving 8 bases unmatched. Germline CDR1 and CDR2: MDHEN and SYDVKM. The CDR3 is 18 residues long. CDR3 protein: CASSSTGTGDSGANVLTF. In nucleotides, the CDR3 is TGTGCCAGCAGTTCCACCGGGACAGGAGACTCTGGGGCCAACGTCCTGACTTTC. Filled out from reference TRBV28 and TRBJ2-6, the complete variable domain reads DVKVTQSSRYLVKRTGEKVFLECVQDMDHENMFWYRQDPGLGLRLIYFSYDVKMKEKGDIPEGYSVSREKKERFSLILESASTNQTSMYLCASSSTGTGDSGANVLTFGAGSRLTVL.

CDR3 DNA sequence: TGTGCCAGCAGTGTTAATAAACAGGGGTTAAGCTCCTACGAGCAGTACTTC. As protein: CASSVNKQGLSSYEQYF. The chain has TRBV2 and TRBJ2-7; TRBD1 aligns across 7 bases. Trimming at V came to 4 bases and at J to 0 bases, leaving 12 bases not matched to a gene. CDR1 and CDR2 (germline): SNHLY, FYNNEI. The CDR3 is 17 residues long.

The V call is TRBV20-1, the J call TRBJ1-6; 7 bases map to TRBD1. In germline, CDR1 is DFQATT, CDR2 SNEGSKA (reference sequence). The CDR3 contains 18 residues. The V gene end was trimmed by 6 bases and the J gene end by 0 bases; junction bases not matched to a gene: 14. CDR3 DNA: TGCAGTGCGCTCCGGGGACAGCACTCGAGCTCCTATAATTCACCCCTCCACTTT. Its translation is CSALRGQHSSSYNSPLHF.

This clonotype was picked up a small number of times. The chain joins TRBV6-1 to TRBJ2-5; no reliable D call. CDR3 length: 13 amino acids. V was shortened by 7 bases and J by 4 bases, with 13 bases between the two germline ends. Per the germline V gene, CDR1 is MNHNS and CDR2 is SASEGT. CDR3 DNA: TGTGCCAGCACCATGGATTCAACAGAGACCCAGTACTTC. Residues: CASTMDSTETQYF.

The chain recombines TRBV19 with TRBJ1-5, with unresolved D. Trimming removed 2 bases at V and 0 bases at J, with 8 bases between. This CDR3 comprises 15 residues. The V gene's germline CDR1 is LNHDA and CDR2 SQIVND (reference sequence). CDR3 region: CASSISPYSNQPQHF. The DNA for the CDR3 is TGTGCCAGTAGTATAAGCCCCTATAGCAATCAGCCCCAGCATTTT.

This clonotype was observed once. The chain carries TRBV5-1 and TRBJ1-3, with 8 nucleotides matching TRBD1. Per germline, CDR1 SGHRS and CDR2 YFSETQ. V lost 4 bases to trimming and J lost 0 bases; unmatched junction nucleotides: 0. The CDR3 consists of 14 residues. CDR3: CASSTGGSGNTIYF. CDR3 nucleotides: TGCGCCAGCAGCACAGGGGGCTCTGGAAACACCATATATTTT.